The rows below give T cell receptor beta chains drawn from one sample of a study of T cell repertoires in cytomegalovirus infection. TCRdb passed the reads through MiXCR, listing each CDR3 protein once. In the table there are 200,000 to 250,000 distinct CDR3 sequences, 30% to 45% of which are singletons. Their antigen targets remain unknown. The source was CD8+ T cells from cultured PBMCs, collected from culture after CMV antigen stimulation. All receptors come from a human donor in good health (CMV status not recorded). Some clones in this sample may be carry-over from other donors' samples. Each CDR3 is given with its conserved first and last residue. D genes are given only for firm matches. Some rows mark clone size as missing; the rest say once, few, many or name a class of expanded clone.

V gene	J gene	D gene	clone size	CDR3 protein	CDR3 DNA
TRBV29-1	TRBJ1-2	-	-	CSVGPGLSPGYTF	TGCAGCGTGGGACCTGGACTTTCCCCGGGCTACACCTTC
TRBV19	TRBJ1-4	TRBD1	many	CASSMAGGNPKWKKLFF	TGTGCCAGTAGTATGGCAGGGGGGAATCCGAAGTGGAAGAAACTGTTTTTT
TRBV27	TRBJ2-7	-	-	CASSSTRGKDEQYF	TGTGCCAGCAGTTCTACTAGGGGCAAGGACGAGCAGTACTTC
TRBV27	TRBJ2-1	-	-	CASRFTGSYNEQFF	TGTGCCAGCCGCTTCACGGGGTCCTACAATGAGCAGTTCTTC
TRBV7-9	TRBJ2-2	TRBD2	-	CASSPLVAGANTGELFF	TGTGCCAGCAGCCCCCTGGTAGCGGGGGCGAACACCGGGGAGCTGTTTTTT
TRBV20-1	TRBJ2-1	TRBD2	-	CSARLTSGSINEQFF	TGCAGTGCTAGGCTGACTAGCGGGAGCATCAATGAGCAGTTCTTC
TRBV14	TRBJ2-7	-	few	CASSQDGPGSLIEQYF	TGTGCCAGCAGCCAAGATGGGCCAGGATCTTTAATCGAGCAGTACTTC
TRBV25-1	TRBJ2-2	-	-	CASSAPNTGELFF	TGTGCCAGCAGTGCCCCGAACACCGGGGAGCTGTTTTTT
TRBV11-2	TRBJ2-1	TRBD2	-	CASSLWTSGGSYNEQFF	TGTGCCAGCAGCTTATGGACTAGCGGGGGGTCCTACAATGAGCAGTTCTTC
TRBV7-2	TRBJ1-1	TRBD1	many	CASSFARTGGTEAFF	TGTGCCAGCAGCTTCGCAAGGACAGGGGGCACTGAAGCTTTCTTT
TRBV4-1	TRBJ2-7	-	-	CSSSQDMGYEQYF	TGCTCCAGCAGCCAGGACATGGGTTACGAGCAGTACTTC
TRBV7-9	TRBJ2-6	TRBD1	few	CASSLGYPGQGPSGANVLTF	TGTGCCAGCAGCTTAGGATATCCGGGACAGGGTCCCTCTGGGGCCAACGTCCTGACTTTC
TRBV11-1	TRBJ2-2	-	few	CASSWAGRYDTGELFF	TGTGCCAGCAGCTGGGCGGGGAGATACGACACCGGGGAGCTGTTTTTT
TRBV27	TRBJ2-7	TRBD2	-	CASSAGLALIEQYF	TGTGCCAGCAGCGCGGGACTAGCGCTTATCGAGCAGTACTTC
TRBV12-3/TRBV12-4	TRBJ1-5	-	-	CASKKDNQPQHF	TGTGCCAGCAAGAAGGACAATCAGCCCCAGCATTTT
TRBV7-6	TRBJ2-1	-	few	CASSLERGSYNEQFF	TGTGCCAGCAGCTTAGAACGGGGGAGTTACAATGAGCAGTTCTTC
TRBV7-9	TRBJ1-1	-	few	CASRPPGGRDTEAFF	TGTGCCAGCAGACCGCCAGGAGGGAGGGACACTGAAGCTTTCTTT
TRBV20-1	TRBJ1-5	-	-	CSARDVGSSSNQPQHF	TGCAGTGCTAGAGATGTCGGGAGCTCTAGCAATCAGCCCCAGCATTTT
TRBV27	TRBJ2-7	-	-	CASRGMGDYEQYF	TGTGCCAGCAGGGGTATGGGTGACTACGAGCAGTACTTC
TRBV19	TRBJ1-6	TRBD1	-	CASSPTGAGNSPLHF	TGTGCCAGTAGTCCCACAGGGGCCGGTAATTCACCCCTCCACTTT
TRBV28	TRBJ2-3	-	few	CASSYLRAGHTQYF	TGTGCCAGCAGTTACCTTCGAGCGGGCCATACGCAGTATTTT
TRBV7-2	TRBJ2-7	TRBD1	few	CASSLGGQATLYEQYF	TGTGCCAGCAGCTTAGGGGGACAGGCAACCTTATACGAGCAGTACTTC
TRBV7-3	TRBJ2-3	-	-	CASSLDSGGTDTQYF	TGTGCCAGCAGCTTAGACTCGGGGGGCACAGATACGCAGTATTTT
TRBV7-8	TRBJ2-7	TRBD2	-	CASSLVGGTSGNHYEQYF	TGTGCCAGCAGCTTAGTTGGTGGGACTAGCGGGAATCACTACGAGCAGTACTTC
TRBV7-8	TRBJ2-1	TRBD2	-	CASSSLGLAEDNEQFF	TGTGCCAGCAGCTCATTAGGACTAGCGGAGGACAATGAGCAGTTCTTC
TRBV4-1	TRBJ2-3	TRBD2	few	CASSHSGTSGGRDTQYF	TGCGCCAGCAGCCATTCCGGGACTAGCGGGGGCCGGGATACGCAGTATTTT
TRBV11-2	TRBJ1-1	-	-	CASSLFLRQSLNTEAFF	TGTGCCAGCAGCTTATTTCTCCGACAGAGTTTGAACACTGAAGCTTTCTTT
TRBV4-2	TRBJ2-7	TRBD1	-	CASSPLQGQGYEQYF	TGTGCCAGCAGCCCACTACAGGGACAGGGATACGAGCAGTACTTC
TRBV6-1	TRBJ2-1	-	once	CASIPGTLNNEQFF	TGTGCCAGCATACCCGGGACTTTAAACAATGAGCAGTTCTTC
TRBV28	TRBJ2-4	-	few	CASSWPGEAKNIQYF	TGTGCCAGCAGTTGGCCCGGGGAGGCCAAAAACATTCAGTACTTC
TRBV11-1	TRBJ1-2	-	few	CASSLRVPFDGYTF	TGTGCCAGCAGCTTACGTGTTCCGTTCGATGGCTACACCTTC
TRBV7-8	TRBJ1-5	TRBD1	many	CASSRGQGAGQPQHF	TGTGCCAGCAGCCGGGGACAGGGGGCGGGCCAGCCCCAGCATTTT
TRBV7-6	TRBJ2-5	-	-	CASSPGGGVLLSETQYF	TGTGCCAGCAGCCCGGGGGGCGGGGTCCTTCTCTCCGAGACCCAGTACTTC
TRBV6-6	TRBJ2-7	TRBD1	few	CASSYTGTGEEQYF	TGTGCCAGCAGTTATACCGGGACAGGGGAAGAGCAGTACTTC
TRBV20-1	TRBJ2-1	TRBD2	-	CSARRTRGYNEQFF	TGCAGTGCTAGGAGGACTAGAGGCTACAATGAGCAGTTCTTC
TRBV12-3/TRBV12-4	TRBJ1-1	-	-	CASMEGGRTYTEAFF	TGTGCCAGCATGGAGGGGGGCAGGACCTACACTGAAGCTTTCTTT
TRBV28	TRBJ1-1	TRBD1	-	CASKKQGFGTEAFF	TGTGCCAGCAAAAAACAGGGGTTTGGCACTGAAGCTTTCTTT
TRBV6-1	TRBJ2-1	TRBD2	-	CASSDVASGQYNEQFF	TGTGCCAGCAGTGACGTGGCTAGCGGGCAATACAATGAGCAGTTCTTC